This T cell receptor beta chain comes out of a study of PD-L1 blockade in urothelial cancer. Overall study: Atezolizumab at 1,200 mg intravenously every 3 weeks was started by patients around 2014.

About this clone itself: Its specificity is unknown.

J gave up 6 bases and V 3 bases, and 3 bases lay outside the gene matches. From germline, CDR1 is MNHNS and CDR2 SASEGT. The CDR3 has 14 amino acids. Indicated time point: peripheral blood 6 weeks after treatment start. Each PCR reaction had synthetic TCR analog templates spiked into it. Libraries were prepared by immunoSEQ multiplex PCR; TCRdb keeps only in-frame clonotypes and omits some of them. The table lists 75,000 to 95,000 clones, less than 95% of them singletons. General study findings and limits: TCR clonality was measured in pretreatment peripheral blood. Clonality below the median predicted better survival.

The input for sequencing was PBMCs, taken around atezolizumab (anti-PD-L1) treatment. This chain connects TRBV6-1 to TRBJ2-4; 9 nucleotides align to TRBD1. This sequence was found in an elderly woman with urothelial cancer. The CDR3 sequence: CASSETGQGNIQYF. Written as DNA, the CDR3 is TGTGCCAGCAGTGAGACGGGACAGGGAAACATTCAGTACTTC.